The next 4 T cell receptor beta chains were all read from a single sample in a study of graft-versus-host responses after intestinal transplantation. The table came from immunoSEQ multiplex PCR; TCRdb's copy has only in-frame clones and leaves some out. Among 29,000 or so clones listed, roughly nine tenths were seen once. The sample was PBMCs, taken nearly 470 days after intestinal transplantation. The receptors were sampled from a human patient who received an intestinal transplant, so some T cells may come from the graft donor.

This clone was recorded once. The chain employs TRBV18 and TRBJ2-3; D possibly corresponds to TRBD2 (5 bases). V lost 2 bases, J lost 0 bases, and 18 bases lay in between. This CDR3 has 18 amino acids. CDR1 and CDR2 from the germline V gene are KGHSH and LQKENI. The CDR3 is CASSPIDSGVFSTDTQYF. The CDR3 DNA reads TGTGCCAGCTCACCAATTGACTCCGGGGTTTTTAGCACAGATACGCAGTATTTT.

The rearrangement joins TRBV7-6 to TRBJ2-7; a possible D gene is TRBD1 (5 bases). The CDR3 is 13 residues long. The germline CDR1 and CDR2 sequences are SGHVS and FNYEAQ. Trimming took 3 bases from V and 4 from J, leaving 10 bases between them. This chain's CDR3 is CASSLQGGYEQYF. The CDR3 region has the DNA TGTGCCAGCAGCTTGCAGGGTGGGTACGAGCAGTACTTC.

The chain combines TRBV7-3 with TRBJ2-4, with 8 bases identical to TRBD1. The CDR3 contains 15 residues. Germline trimming cut 4 bases from V and 8 bases from J; bases unmatched to any gene: 10. CDR1 SGHTA and CDR2 FQGTGA come from the germline V gene. Here the CDR3 DNA reads TGTGCCAGCAGCTCAGGACAGGGTACCACGGACATTCAGTACTTC. Protein sequence: CASSSGQGTTDIQYF. Supplemented by reference TRBV7-3 and TRBJ2-4, the full variable domain reads GAGVSQTPSNKVTEKGKYVELRCDPISGHTALYWYRQSLGQGPEFLIYFQGTGAADDSGLPNDRFFAVRPEGSVSTLKIQRTERGDSAVYLCASSSGQGTTDIQYFGAGTRLSVL.

The rearrangement links TRBV4-1 to TRBJ2-7; the match to TRBD1 covers 8 bases. Germline CDR1 MGHRA, CDR2 YSYEKL. This CDR3 region has 14 residues. Trimming at V came to 5 bases and at J to 2 bases, leaving 5 bases not matched to a gene. CDR3 loop: CASSSAGGPYEQYF. CDR3 nucleotide sequence: TGCGCCAGCAGCTCGGCAGGGGGCCCCTACGAGCAGTACTTC.